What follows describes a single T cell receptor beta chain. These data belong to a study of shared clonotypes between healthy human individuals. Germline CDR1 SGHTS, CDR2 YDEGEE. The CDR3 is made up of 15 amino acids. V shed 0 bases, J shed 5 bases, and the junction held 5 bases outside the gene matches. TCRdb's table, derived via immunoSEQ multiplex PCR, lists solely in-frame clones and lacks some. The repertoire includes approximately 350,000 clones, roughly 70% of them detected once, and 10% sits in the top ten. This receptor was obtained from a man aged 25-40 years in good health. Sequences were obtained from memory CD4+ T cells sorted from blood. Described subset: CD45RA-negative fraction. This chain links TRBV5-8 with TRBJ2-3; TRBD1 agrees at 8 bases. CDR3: CASSLVPGGEDTQYF. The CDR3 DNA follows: TGTGCCAGCAGCTTGGTACCAGGGGGCGAAGATACGCAGTATTTT.